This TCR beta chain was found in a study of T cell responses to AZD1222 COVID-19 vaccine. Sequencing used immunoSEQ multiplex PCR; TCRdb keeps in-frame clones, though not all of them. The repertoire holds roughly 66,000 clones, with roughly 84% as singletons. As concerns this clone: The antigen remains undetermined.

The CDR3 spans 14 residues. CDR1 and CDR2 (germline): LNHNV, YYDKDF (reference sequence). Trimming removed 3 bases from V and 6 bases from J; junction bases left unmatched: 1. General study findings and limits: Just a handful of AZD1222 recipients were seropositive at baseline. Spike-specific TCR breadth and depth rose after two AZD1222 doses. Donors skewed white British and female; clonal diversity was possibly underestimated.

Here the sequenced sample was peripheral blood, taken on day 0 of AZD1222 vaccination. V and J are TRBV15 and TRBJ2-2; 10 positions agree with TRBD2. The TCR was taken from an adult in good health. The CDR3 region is CATSSGTSAGELFF. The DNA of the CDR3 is TGTGCCACCAGCAGCGGGACTAGCGCCGGGGAGCTGTTTTTT.